Sequencing of this TCR beta chain was carried out in a study of blood T cell repertoires in COVID-19. Study as a whole: The cDNA or gDNA used as material had been derived from T cells, B-cell-depleted T cells, or PBMCs.

Authors' analysis steps: Amplification with reference gene primers provided the estimates of nucleated cell counts. Some clones are missing from TCRdb's copy, which holds only in-frame ones; the method was immunoSEQ multiplex PCR. V and J calls and clone size are copied from that table; D and trimming were computed from the DNA. Among around 250,000 clones listed, more than 85% were seen once. The germline V gene encodes CDR1 LNHDA and CDR2 SQIVND (reference sequence). J gave up 9 bases and V 6 bases, and 11 bases lay outside the gene matches. CDR3 length: 14 amino acids. The chain recombines TRBV19 with TRBJ2-1; TRBD1 matches 7 bases. The sequencing input was peripheral blood. The receptor's source is a woman in her seventies with active or convalescent COVID-19. The CDR3 is CASRSGRGKCEQFF. CDR3 nucleotides: TGTGCCAGTAGATCTGGCAGGGGGAAGTGTGAGCAGTTCTTC.